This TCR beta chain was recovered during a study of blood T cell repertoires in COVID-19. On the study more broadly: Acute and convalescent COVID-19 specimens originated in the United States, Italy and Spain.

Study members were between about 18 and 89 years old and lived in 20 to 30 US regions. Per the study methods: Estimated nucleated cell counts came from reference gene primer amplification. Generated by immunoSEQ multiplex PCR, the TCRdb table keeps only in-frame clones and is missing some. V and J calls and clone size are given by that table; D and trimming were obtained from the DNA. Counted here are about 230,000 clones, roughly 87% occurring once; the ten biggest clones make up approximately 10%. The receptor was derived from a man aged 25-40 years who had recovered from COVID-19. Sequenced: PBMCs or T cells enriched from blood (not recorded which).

CDR3 sequence reads: CASSFRPRGDTQYF. CDR3 sequence (DNA): TGTGCCAGCAGTTTTCGCCCTCGAGGTGATACGCAGTATTTT. The chain couples TRBV28 to TRBJ2-3; D remains unclear. CDR3 size: 14 residues. CDR1 and CDR2 from the germline V gene are MDHEN and SYDVKM. Between the trimmed V and J ends, which lost 3 bases and 6 bases, there was a span of 13 bases.